This TCR beta chain appears in the sequencing data of a study of neurological immune-mediated disorders. There are many counts of this clonotype. Each CDR3 protein is one row after TCRdb ran MiXCR on the 5' RACE reads. The sample yields 55,000 to 75,000 distinct CDR3 sequences, roughly 5% seen once. Germline assignment: CDR1 DFQATT and CDR2 SNEGSKA (reference sequence). J gave up 6 bases and V 6 bases, and 14 bases lay outside the gene matches. CDR3 length equals 15 residues. The chain links TRBV20-1 to TRBJ1-5; 7 bases map to TRBD1. The specimen was PBMCs. The receptor comes from a human donor with multiple sclerosis. The donor label of this sample is uncertain. Written as DNA, the CDR3 is TGCAGTGCGGCCCGACAGGGAGATCAACGTCAGCCCCAGCATTTT. Protein sequence: CSAARQGDQRQPQHF.